This T cell receptor beta chain comes out of a study of blood T cell repertoires in COVID-19. Study-wide background: Spain, Italy and the United States supplied samples that represented acute and convalescent COVID-19.

The V gene's germline CDR1 is SEHNR and CDR2 FQNEAQ (reference sequence). The length of the CDR3 is 14 residues. Trimming shortened V by 5 bases and J by 1 base, and 11 bases separated the two germline ends. Profiling relied on immunoSEQ multiplex PCR, and the TCRdb table lists in-frame clones only, not all of them. Of roughly 250,000 clones in the sample, 65% to 85% are singletons; the top ten hold around 3.6%. Sequenced: peripheral blood. The sequence was collected from a woman aged 40 to 50 with active or convalescent COVID-19. This chain joins TRBV7-9 and TRBJ1-1; a weak D match, TRBD1 (5 bases). The CDR3 DNA reads as TGTGCCAGCAGCCTAGGGGCCTGGAACACTGAAGCTTTCTTT. This encodes CASSLGAWNTEAFF.